Sequencing of this T cell receptor beta chain was carried out in a study of Ad26.COV2.S vaccination and SARS-CoV-2 variants. Findings of the study overall: Reportedly, after vaccination the spike-specific CD8+ and CD4+ T cell responses displayed substantial breadth.

Concerning this clone: Its cognate antigen is unknown.

TCRdb keeps only in-frame clones here, not all; method: immunoSEQ multiplex PCR. This sample has nearly 400,000 clones; roughly 90% occur once, and the top ten carry about 2%. The treatment denotes: 15 to 20 received Ad26.COV2.S at low or high dose, single or two shots; five or six received placebo; per-sample allocation not given. Day 63 following the first vaccine or placebo injection was when the samples were taken. Expression of Wuhan-strain SARS-CoV-2 spike came from the Ad26 vector that formed the vaccine. This receptor was identified in a person aged 18-60 years who received the Ad26.COV2.S COVID-19 vaccine or a placebo. The sequencing here drew on peripheral blood, taken in a trial of Ad26.COV2.S vaccine versus placebo.

DNA for the CDR3: TGTGCCAGCAGTTGGGGACTAGCGGACTCCTACGAGCAGTACTTC. Amino acid sequence: CASSWGLADSYEQYF. The chain is built from TRBV2 and TRBJ2-7; 11 bases agree with TRBD2. The CDR3 covers 15 residues. Germline lookup yields CDR1 SNHLY and CDR2 FYNNEI. After removal of 5 bases from V and 0 bases from J, the junction contained 3 bases not matched to a gene. Using reference TRBV2 and TRBJ2-7 for the parts outside the CDR3, the full variable domain is EPEVTQTPSHQVTQMGQEVILRCVPISNHLYFYWYRQILGQKVEFLVSFYNNEISEKSEIFDDQFSVERPDGSNFTLKIRSTKLEDSAMYFCASSWGLADSYEQYFGPGTRLTVT.